These 25 T cell receptor beta chains share one sample of origin, sequenced in a study of blood T cells in healthy people across ages. Using a J-beta primer mix together with a sample-barcoded 5' primer, a second PCR was run for roughly 7 to 12 cycles. TCRdb processed the 5' RACE reads anew with MiXCR; each CDR3 protein has one entry. The top ten clones hold approximately 17% of a sample with more than 1 million distinct CDR3 sequences, under 45% of them seen once. The sample was blood. The receptor set was obtained from a woman between 55 and 75 years old in good health.

The chain links TRBV6-5 to TRBJ2-7, with 11 bases that match TRBD2. V trimming: 6 bases; J trimming: 5 bases; junction bases outside the gene matches: 9. The CDR3 contains 15 residues. Germline V gene data show CDR1 as MNHEY and CDR2 as SVGAGI. CDR3 loop: CASRRTSGYTHEQYF. The CDR3 DNA sequence: TGTGCCAGCAGACGGACTAGCGGGTACACCCACGAGCAGTACTTC.

The V gene is TRBV6-2 or TRBV6-3, the J gene TRBJ2-1; 9 nucleotides agree with TRBD1. The CDR3 length is 13 residues. J was trimmed by 7 bases and V by 5 bases; bases with no gene match: 3. Germline V gives CDR1 MNHEY, CDR2 SVGEGT. The CDR3 spells CASSGQGTNEQFF. Written as DNA, the CDR3 is TGTGCCAGCAGTGGACAGGGGACAAATGAGCAGTTCTTC.

The table lists this clonotype with a few counts. The chain links TRBV20-1 to TRBJ2-7; 12 bases match TRBD2. The CDR3 contains 16 residues. J lost 5 bases, V lost 0 bases, and 8 bases had no gene match. The V gene's germline CDR1 is DFQATT and CDR2 SNEGSKA (reference sequence). CDR3 DNA: TGCAGTGCTAGAGATATGCTAGCGGGAGGGCACGACGAGCAGTACTTC. Translation: CSARDMLAGGHDEQYF.

V is TRBV5-1 and J is TRBJ1-5, with 9 bases aligning to TRBD1. The CDR3 is 18 amino acids. Germline CDR1 reads SGHRS; CDR2 reads YFSETQ. V was clipped by 5 bases and J by 3 bases; unmatched bases: 15. The DNA for the CDR3 is TGCGCCAGCAGACTGGGACCACAGGGGGCAGGTGACAATCAGCCCCAGCATTTT. Its protein product is CASRLGPQGAGDNQPQHF.

The V gene is TRBV7-3, the J gene TRBJ2-6, with 10 bases aligning to TRBD1. The CDR3 is 19 residues long. Losses at the gene ends were 5 bases for V and 0 bases for J; bases not matched to a gene: 10. Germline-derived CDR1 and CDR2 are SGHTA and FQGTGA. The CDR3 region is CASSGGQGDSVSGANVLTF. In DNA, the CDR3 is TGTGCCAGCAGCGGAGGACAGGGGGATTCGGTCTCTGGGGCCAACGTCCTGACTTTC.

V and J are TRBV10-3 and TRBJ2-1; 9 bases are a match to TRBD2. CDR3 length: 15 amino acids. The V and J ends lost 5 bases and 0 bases, in that order; junction bases with no gene match: 2. CDR1 is ENHRY and CDR2 is SYGVKD in the germline V gene. The CDR3 protein is CAISKREASYNEQFF. For the CDR3, the DNA is TGTGCCATCAGTAAGCGGGAGGCCTCCTACAATGAGCAGTTCTTC.

V usage is TRBV4-2 and J usage is TRBJ2-1, with a tentative D call TRBD2 (6 bases). Trimming took off 4 bases at V and 8 bases at J, with 24 bases between the two ends. The CDR3 is 17 residues long. Per germline, CDR1 LGHNA and CDR2 YNFKEQ. CDR3 protein: CASSRRAVDWRGDEQFF. The DNA for the CDR3 is TGTGCCAGCAGCCGGCGGGCCGTCGATTGGCGCGGGGATGAGCAGTTCTTC.

The rearrangement joins TRBV6-2 or TRBV6-3 to TRBJ2-1; either TRBD1 or TRBD2 may supply D (5 bases each). V was shortened by 2 bases and J by 8 bases, with 13 bases between the two germline ends. CDR3 length equals 14 residues. Germline CDR1 is MNHEY and CDR2 is SVGEGT. As DNA, the CDR3 is TGTGCCAGCAGTTACAGTGGGAGCAGGGATGAGCAGTTCTTC. This codes for CASSYSGSRDEQFF.

V and J are TRBV18 and TRBJ2-5; 7 bases line up with TRBD1. Germline values: CDR1 KGHSH, CDR2 LQKENI. This CDR3 has 15 amino acids. V lost 0 bases and J lost 7; bases outside the gene matches: 8. CDR3 DNA: TGTGCCAGCTCACCACCGTGGCAGGGGGTAGGGACCCAGTACTTC. Translated, it gives CASSPPWQGVGTQYF.

The chain joins TRBV20-1 to TRBJ2-1, with TRBD2 matching 11 bases. Germline lookup yields CDR1 DFQATT and CDR2 SNEGSKA (reference sequence). The CDR3 is 13 amino acids. The CDR3 protein is CSFGTSGYNEQFF. In DNA form, the CDR3 reads TGCAGCTTCGGGACTAGCGGATACAATGAGCAGTTCTTC.

This clonotype showed up just a few times. The V call is TRBV7-9, the J call TRBJ2-7, with 7 bases identical to TRBD2. With 8 bases clipped from V and 0 bases from J, the junction kept 4 bases outside the gene matches. CDR3 length equals 13 residues. Germline V gene lookup returns CDR1 SEHNR and CDR2 FQNEAQ (reference sequence). CDR3 sequence: CASARGGSYEQYF. The CDR3 DNA is TGTGCCAGCGCCCGCGGGGGCTCCTACGAGCAGTACTTC.

This clonotype appeared a few times. This chain links TRBV29-1 with TRBJ2-1; 8 nucleotides align to TRBD2. Per germline, CDR1 SQVTM and CDR2 ANQGSEA. The CDR3 runs 13 residues. J was trimmed by 9 bases and V by 1 base; bases with no gene match: 5. CDR3 sequence (DNA): TGCAGCGTTGAAGGGCTAGCGGGCCCTGAGCAGTTCTTC. Translation: CSVEGLAGPEQFF.

This clonotype was seen a few times. V and J are TRBV20-1 and TRBJ2-2; no firm D call. The V end lost 0 bases, the J end lost 3 bases, and 8 bases lay between the germline ends. Germline V gives CDR1 DFQATT, CDR2 SNEGSKA (reference sequence). This CDR3 region has 14 residues. CDR3 region: CSARDTLDTGELFF. CDR3 sequence (DNA): TGCAGTGCTAGAGATACCCTGGACACCGGGGAGCTGTTTTTT.

This clonotype was counted ten times or more. This sequence joins TRBV29-1 and TRBJ2-6, with D possibly matching TRBD2 (6 bases). Germline loops: CDR1 SQVTM, CDR2 ANQGSEA. V lost 6 bases to trimming and J lost 0 bases, with 18 bases between them. The CDR3 is 17 residues long. CDR3 loop: CSVLFQDGSSGANVLTF. Here the CDR3 DNA reads TGCAGCGTACTGTTTCAGGACGGGAGCTCTGGGGCCAACGTCCTGACTTTC.

To note about this clonotype: One end of the junction varies from germline; a read error may be responsible. This chain joins TRBV6-5 and TRBJ2-3, with a weak D call TRBD2 (6 bases). Germline-derived CDR1 and CDR2 are MNHEY and SVGAGI. The length of the CDR3 is 15 residues. The CDR3 loop is CASSLTRGLADTRYF. DNA for the CDR3: TGTGCCAGCAGTCTGACTAGGGGATTGGCAGATACGCGGTATTTT.

This rearrangement joins TRBV29-1 to TRBJ2-4, with 10 bases that match TRBD2. The DNA end favors TRBJ2-7, so the J call may be wrong. Germline V lookup: CDR1 SQVTM, CDR2 ANQGSEA. This CDR3 is built from 13 residues. The CDR3: CSVDRTSGSEQYF. The CDR3 coding sequence is TGCAGCGTCGATCGGACTAGCGGTTCCGAGCAGTACTTC.

The chain carries TRBV30 and TRBJ1-3, with D unclear. The germline CDR1 and CDR2 sequences are GTSNPN and SVGIG (reference sequence). The CDR3 contains 13 residues. The V gene lost 1 base and the J gene lost 0 bases, with 4 bases spanning the gap. CDR3 nucleotides: TGTGCCTGGAGTGGGAGCTCTGGAAACACCATATATTTT. It specifies CAWSGSSGNTIYF.

The genes are TRBV5-1 and TRBJ2-2, with D hard to call. In germline, CDR1 is SGHRS, CDR2 YFSETQ. The CDR3 loop spans 13 amino acids. Trimming took off 4 bases at V and 7 bases at J, with 11 bases between the two ends. The CDR3 nucleotides read TGCGCCAGCAGCCGCTCGGGCGGCGGGGAGCTGTTTTTT. Its translation: CASSRSGGGELFF.

There are a few counts of this clonotype. V and J are TRBV20-1 and TRBJ2-1; TRBD2 matches at 9 bases. This CDR3 region has 14 residues. Germline V gene lookup returns CDR1 DFQATT and CDR2 SNEGSKA (reference sequence). CDR3 loop: CRAASGNSHNEQFF. CDR3 coding DNA: TGCAGGGCGGCTAGCGGGAATTCGCACAATGAGCAGTTCTTC.

A word on this clonotype: This clone may be a read error of a much larger clone one base away. The conserved final phenylalanine or tryptophan is absent from the CDR3, which likely points to a read error. The rearrangement uses TRBV3-1 and TRBJ2-5, with D uncertain. The CDR3 consists of 11 residues. The V gene lost 2 bases and the J gene lost 2 bases, with 0 bases spanning the gap. The germline V gene encodes CDR1 LGHDT and CDR2 YNNKEL (reference sequence). CDR3 in DNA: TGTGCCAGCAGCCAACAAGAGACCCAGTACGTC. Its translation is CASSQQETQYV.

This clonotype was recorded at least ten times. The chain couples TRBV4-2 to TRBJ2-3; 13 nucleotides match TRBD2. The CDR3 covers 17 residues. Germline V lookup: CDR1 LGHNA, CDR2 YNFKEQ. V dropped 2 bases and J dropped 6; count of bases not matched to a gene: 8. This CDR3 is CASSQQLAGGPKDTQYF. CDR3 bases: TGTGCCAGCAGCCAACAACTAGCGGGAGGGCCCAAGGATACGCAGTATTTT.

This clonotype appeared many times. The chain links TRBV20-1 to TRBJ2-7; tentatively, D is TRBD1 (6 bases). The CDR3 runs 13 residues. Germline CDR1 and CDR2: DFQATT and SNEGSKA (reference sequence). The germline V and J ends were trimmed by 3 bases and 2 bases, with 11 bases remaining between them. The CDR3 sequence: CSARGQGPYEQYF. CDR3 sequence (DNA): TGCAGTGCTAGGGGGCAGGGGCCCTACGAGCAGTACTTC.

This chain connects TRBV21-1 to TRBJ2-1. TRBV21-1 is noted as a pseudogene. The CDR3 has 16 amino acids. CDR3: CASSKGMGTTHNEQFF. The DNA of the CDR3 is TGTGCCAGCAGCAAAGGAATGGGAACGACACACAATGAGCAGTTCTTC.

This sequence joins TRBV3-1 and TRBJ2-1; 8 bases are a match to TRBD2. Germline CDR1 is LGHDT and CDR2 is YNNKEL (reference sequence). CDR3 size: 15 residues. J lost 8 bases, V lost 1 base, and 7 bases had no gene match. The CDR3 DNA follows: TGTGCCAGCAGCCAAGCCCATACGGGACTAGATGAGCAGTTCTTC. Residues: CASSQAHTGLDEQFF.

Comment on this clonotype: One base away lies a much larger clone, so this may be a sequencing read error. The chain combines TRBV27 with TRBJ2-5; D call uncertain. The CDR3 runs to 13 residues. V was shortened by 6 bases and J by 5 bases, with 13 bases between the two germline ends. Germline values: CDR1 MNHEY, CDR2 SMNVEV (reference sequence). CDR3 loop: CASRSALGETQYF. DNA of the CDR3: TGTGCCAGCAGGAGCGCTTTGGGGGAGACCCAGTACTTC.